Sequencing of this T cell receptor beta chain was carried out in a study of T cells in Graves' hyperthyroidism and ophthalmopathy (dated by TCRdb to about 2019). Background for the entire study: Peripheral blood was sampled at the time of initial diagnosis, prior to any treatment. To identify distinguishing TCR V-J signatures, a discovery cohort of some 100 patients was used, comprising 43 with Graves' ophthalmopathy and 57 with stable Graves' hyperthyroidism. An independent validation cohort of around 20 hyperthyroidism patients and about 15 patients who later progressed to ophthalmopathy tested prospective prediction of ophthalmopathy. The 75 to 100 discovery patients were divided at random into training and test sets in a 7:3 ratio. In addition, the study compared T-cell repertoires in thyroid tissue and in blood from roughly 6 Graves' hyperthyroidism patients. Once sampling was done, hyperthyroidism patients were given methimazole at a starting dose of 30 mg daily, whereas ophthalmopathy patients were given high-dose intravenous methylprednisolone. TCR Vbeta CDR3 sequencing of some 140 peripheral blood samples (approximately 44 ophthalmopathy, roughly 74 hyperthyroidism and some 17 progressor patients) is reported in the paper.

The TCR beta CDR3 regions were amplified from RNA transcripts. The first round of RT-PCR for the TCR CDR3 was performed with the HTBI primer set and the Qiagen OneStep RT-PCR kit. Libraries were constructed in a second round of multiplex PCR, after which size selection and purification were carried out. Sequencing of the libraries was done on an Illumina HiSeq2000 using paired-end 100 bp reads. On the study's bioinformatics: SOAPnuke was used to process the raw data, with reads discarded if the reads contained adapters or uncalled bases, had a mean Phred below 15, or lacked an exact constant-primer or identifier match. High-quality paired reads were merged using COPE v1.2.5, and each unique nucleotide sequence was defined as a clonotype. Clonotypes were aligned to IMGT TRBV, TRBD and TRBJ reference segments using MiTCR v1.1. Analysis was restricted to V-J combinations with a frequency above 0.0001, which covered roughly 99% of repertoires. A TCS score was defined as the ratio of F50 (clonal expansion) to E x V (chaos), with BLOSUM62-based TCRdist applied between CDR3 peptides within each V-J. Welch's t-statistics and random forest reduced just over 500 V-J features to roughly 13, which were used in a naive Bayes classifier (R e1071). In TCRdb, the public reads were trimmed at Q25 with fastp and aligned with MiXCR, with productive beta chains retained. Identical CDR3 proteins give one entry, which carries the most common genes and DNA. The V and J calls were determined by TCRdb, not by the authors. The sample table contains 300,000 to 450,000 distinct CDR3 sequences; only one count was recorded for 15% of them. Of the sample, less than 35% falls within the top ten clones.

Overall study outcomes, separate from this receptor: During validation, the model predicted progression to ophthalmopathy a median of about 6.5 months ahead of onset, with 70.59% sensitivity and 72.22% specificity. Most expanded thyroid clonotypes (frequency above 0.001) were also detected in blood, a finding suggesting that blood repertoires may reflect thyroid immune responses. In cross-validation, a model built on a 13 V-J signature told ophthalmopathy apart from stable hyperthyroidism with approximately 90% sensitivity and approximately 81% specificity, and in testing the same model reached 80%/75%. Sample size was not statistically predetermined, and investigators were not blinded to group allocation.

Stable Graves' hyperthyroidism was defined as no progression to ophthalmopathy during 18 months of follow-up. Hyperthyroidism patients were newly diagnosed, had a disease duration of under 2 months, and were aged 18 to 65 years. Patients with uncontrolled infections, other autoimmune diseases, pregnancy or lactation were excluded. Diagnoses were established on the basis of clinical symptoms, serum thyroxine and TRAb, thyroid ultrasound, and orbital computed tomography. PBMCs were isolated from 10 ml of fresh peripheral blood by Ficoll-Paque density gradient centrifugation. Trizol reagent was used to extract total RNA, and RNA quality was then checked on an Agilent 2100 Bioanalyzer. In regard to this clonotype: Its antigen is currently not known. No base-level quality is on record; no much larger clone is a single base apart.

The sequence derives from a woman between 25 and 40 years old with Graves' hyperthyroidism. Material: blood.

This receptor carries the CDR3 CSARAPWAGEGGYTF. The DNA is TGCAGTGCTAGAGCCCCCTGGGCAGGGGAGGGTGGCTACACCTTC. The V and J segments used are TRBV20-1 and TRBJ1-2; the best D guess is TRBD1, with 6 bases matching. V is reduced by 1 base and J by 7 bases, leaving a spacing of 19 bases between them. Counted from cysteine to phenylalanine, this CDR3 has 15 amino acids. Just CDR3 DNA is preserved here, 45 bases in frame from base 1. In the germline V gene (reference sequence), CDR1 corresponds to DFQATT and CDR2 to SNEGSKA.